One and the same sample provided the 6 T cell receptor beta chains below, sequenced in a study of shared clonotypes between healthy human individuals (dated by TCRdb to about 2020). Receptor libraries were prepared by the immunoSEQ multiplex PCR assay. In TCRdb, the immuneACCESS table is reduced to in-frame sequences with V and J assigned. These tables do not hold every clone; where another copy was compared, an unresolved V gene accounts for under half, and the others remain unexplained. The sample table holds some 1,600,000 clones, of which around 98% were seen once. The ten largest make up about 0.45% of the sample. The sequenced sample consisted of naive CD4+ T cells sorted from blood. The meaning of the sample's cell subset or site label: CD45RA+ positively selected. These receptors all stem from a man aged 25-45 years in good health.

The genes are TRBV5-4 and TRBJ2-3; D possibly corresponds to TRBD2 (6 bases). Germline assignment: CDR1 SGHNT and CDR2 YYREEE (reference sequence). Trimming left V 4 bases short and J 6 bases short, with 12 bases between. This CDR3 region has 13 residues. In DNA form, the CDR3 reads TGTGCCAGCAGCCACCCGGAGGGGGATACGCAGTATTTT. This codes for CASSHPEGDTQYF.

Only one count was recorded for this clone. CDR3 bases: TGTGCCAGCAGCCATGAGGGGACAGGGTCTGAAAAACTGTTTTTT. Its translation: CASSHEGTGSEKLFF. The chain links TRBV7-9 to TRBJ1-4; 9 nucleotides match TRBD1. This CDR3 has 15 amino acids. CDR1 and CDR2 (germline): SEHNR, FQNEAQ (reference sequence). The J segment lost 7 bases and the V segment lost 5 bases, leaving 8 bases of the junction unmatched.

The J gene is TRBJ2-7, the V gene TRBV5-1, with 7 bases lining up with TRBD1. CDR3 size: 16 residues. Trimming took 5 bases from V and 0 from J; bases not matched to a gene: 11. The germline CDR1 and CDR2 sequences are SGHRS and YFSETQ. CDR3 nucleotides: TGCGCCAGCAGGCGTGATTTCGACAGGGTCTCCTACGAGCAGTACTTC. Encoded protein: CASRRDFDRVSYEQYF.

This rearrangement joins TRBV5-1 to TRBJ2-5; 11 nucleotides line up with TRBD2. Germline V gives CDR1 SGHRS, CDR2 YFSETQ. CDR3 length: 14 amino acids. The ends lost 5 bases at V and 7 bases at J; junction bases unmatched: 7. This chain's CDR3 is CASRPTSGRGTQYF. The CDR3 coding sequence is TGCGCCAGCAGACCAACTAGCGGGAGAGGGACCCAGTACTTC.

This clone showed up just once. The sample contains more than one DNA sequence encoding this CDR3. The J gene is TRBJ2-3, the V gene TRBV5-1, with D possibly TRBD1 on 5 matching bases. CDR3 size: 14 residues. The germline V gene encodes CDR1 SGHRS and CDR2 YFSETQ. Trimming stripped 0 bases from V and 3 bases from J, with 8 bases between. CDR3: CASSLEAGTDTQYF. CDR3 nucleotide sequence: TGCGCCAGCAGCTTGGAGGCAGGGACAGATACGCAGTATTTT.

This chain joins TRBV6-5 and TRBJ2-2; 7 nucleotides line up with TRBD2. Germline V CDR1 and CDR2: MNHEY, SVGAGI. V dropped 6 bases and J dropped 7; count of bases not matched to a gene: 2. This CDR3 spans 12 amino acids. The CDR3 is CASRGEGGELFF. The CDR3 DNA reads TGTGCCAGCAGGGGGGAGGGCGGGGAGCTGTTTTTT.